One and the same sample provided the 10 T cell receptor beta chains below, sequenced in a study of graft-versus-host responses after intestinal transplantation. Assay: immunoSEQ multiplex PCR; the TCRdb copy retains only in-frame clones and omits some. This table holds 17,000 or so clones, roughly 86% found once. The sequencing used bone marrow, collected approximately 130 days after transplant. The receptors were gathered from a human patient who received an intestinal transplant, so some T cells may come from the graft donor.

The CDR3 coding sequence is TGTGCCATCAGTGATATGGGGGTCGAGCAGTACTTC. Amino acids: CAISDMGVEQYF. This chain uses TRBV10-3 with TRBJ2-7; either TRBD1 or TRBD2 may fit D (5 bases each). Per germline, CDR1 ENHRY and CDR2 SYGVKD. The V and J ends lost 3 bases and 6 bases respectively, with 9 bases between them. The CDR3 runs 12 residues.

This clone has only one observation. The chain combines TRBV28 with TRBJ1-2; 7 bases agree with TRBD1. The CDR3 runs to 14 residues. V lost 2 bases to trimming and J lost 3 bases; unmatched junction nucleotides: 3. CDR1 and CDR2 (germline): MDHEN, SYDVKM. CDR3 DNA sequence: TGTGCCAGCAGTTTACAAAGGGGGCACTATGGCTACACCTTC. Residues: CASSLQRGHYGYTF.

The rearrangement joins TRBV5-6 to TRBJ1-1; D is uncertain. This CDR3 region has 13 residues. Trimming left V 1 base short and J 6 bases short, with 10 bases between. Germline V gene lookup returns CDR1 SGHDT and CDR2 YYEEEE. CDR3 DNA sequence: TGTGCCAGCAGCTTGTATCTCGCCGCTGAAGCTTTCTTT. It codes for CASSLYLAAEAFF.

The gene calls are TRBV7-9 and TRBJ2-7, with D possibly called TRBD1 or TRBD2 (5 bases each). The germline V gene has CDR1 SEHNR and CDR2 FQNEAQ (reference sequence). V lost 1 base and J 3 bases, leaving 13 bases between the germline ends. The CDR3 consists of 15 residues. The CDR3 sequence: CASSLVRGANYEQYF. The CDR3 DNA follows: TGTGCCAGCAGCTTAGTCAGAGGGGCTAACTACGAGCAGTACTTC.

The chain recombines TRBV30 with TRBJ2-2; TRBD1 matches 7 bases. V was clipped by 4 bases and J by 1 base; unmatched bases: 3. The V gene's germline CDR1 is GTSNPN and CDR2 SVGIG (reference sequence). This CDR3 has 14 amino acids. CDR3 in amino acids: CAWTRTGNTGELFF. CDR3 DNA sequence: TGTGCCTGGACAAGGACAGGGAACACCGGGGAGCTGTTTTTT.

This clone was observed a handful of times. V is TRBV7-9 and J is TRBJ2-1, with 9 bases that match TRBD1. Germline CDR1 SEHNR, CDR2 FQNEAQ (reference sequence). With 8 bases clipped from V and 5 bases from J, the junction kept 7 bases outside the gene matches. This CDR3 comprises 14 residues. CDR3 coding DNA: TGTGCCAGCCACAGGGGGCGGACCGACAATGAGCAGTTCTTC. This encodes CASHRGRTDNEQFF.

The chain links TRBV11-3 to TRBJ2-4; D is uncertain. Germline V gene data show CDR1 as SGHNT and CDR2 as YENEEA. This CDR3 has 15 amino acids. Trimming removed 0 bases at V and 0 bases at J, with 6 bases between. The CDR3 coding sequence is TGTGCCAGCAGCTTAGATATAGAAGCCAAAAACATTCAGTACTTC. Protein sequence: CASSLDIEAKNIQYF.

This sequence joins TRBV9 and TRBJ2-1; D is unresolved. Germline CDR1 and CDR2: SGDLS and YYNGEE. The CDR3 contains 13 residues. V was pared by 0 bases and J by 5 bases, with 6 bases between. The CDR3 DNA sequence: TGTGCCAGCAGCGTAGCGCCCAACAATGAGCAGTTCTTC. Amino acid sequence: CASSVAPNNEQFF.

The J gene is TRBJ2-6, the V gene TRBV6-4; 10 bases match TRBD2. Per germline, CDR1 MRHNA and CDR2 SNTAGT. V shed 4 bases and J 0 bases; nucleotides not matched to a gene: 0. The CDR3 contains 16 residues. CDR3 sequence (DNA): TGTGCCAGCAGTGCTAGCGGGAGCTCTGGGGCCAACGTCCTGACTTTC. It codes for CASSASGSSGANVLTF.

Turning to this clone: The same CDR3 also results from other DNA sequences found in this sample. This chain uses TRBV5-4 with TRBJ2-1; D ambiguous. V was pared by 0 bases and J by 0 bases, with 7 bases between. The length of the CDR3 is 15 residues. Germline CDR1 is SGHNT and CDR2 is YYREEE (reference sequence). DNA of the CDR3: TGTGCCAGCAGCTTGGACCCCAGCTCCTACAATGAGCAGTTCTTC. Translating it yields CASSLDPSSYNEQFF.